Below, 18 T cell receptor beta chains from the same sample are listed, as sequenced in a study of a mutant IDH1 vaccine in newly diagnosed glioma (dated by TCRdb to about 2021). These receptors are not linked to any known antigen. This specimen's time point label, interpreted: week 23, last vaccination. Each vaccine dose was 300 ug of a 20-mer mutant IDH1 peptide in Montanide, given subcutaneously with topical imiquimod. The method was the immunoSEQ multiplex PCR assay. TCRdb stores this immuneACCESS table with in-frame sequences only. Part of the clones is absent; in the studies checked, under half of the shortfall reflects unresolved V genes, and no reason is known for the rest. The sample table lists approximately 44,000 clones, 91% of them with a count of one. Of the sample, 3% to 4.5% is held by the ten largest clones. The starting material was PBMCs, obtained from a glioma patient whose treatment included an IDH1 peptide vaccine. These receptors originate from a man aged 45-65 years with glioma.

There are a few counts of this clone. V usage is TRBV4-1 and J usage is TRBJ1-2, with D tentatively TRBD1 (5 bases). This CDR3 has 15 residues. V lost 4 bases to trimming and J lost 3 bases, with 15 bases between them. CDR1 is MGHRA, CDR2 YSYEKL, per germline. Here the CDR3 DNA reads TGCGCCAGCAGCCGCCCTTTCCAGGGCCACTATGGCTACACCTTC. This gives the protein CASSRPFQGHYGYTF.

The chain employs TRBV27 and TRBJ1-5; D gene unclear. V gave up 2 bases and J gave up 9 bases, with 11 bases separating them. There are 13 residues in the CDR3. CDR1 and CDR2 from the germline V gene are MNHEY and SMNVEV (reference sequence). The CDR3: CASSLRVGRPQHF. DNA for the CDR3: TGTGCCAGCAGTTTAAGGGTAGGGCGGCCCCAGCATTTT.

V is TRBV5-1 and J is TRBJ1-4; a possible D gene is TRBD1 (6 bases). The CDR3 covers 15 residues. Trimming shortened V by 5 bases and J by 7 bases, and 18 bases separated the two germline ends. Per germline, CDR1 SGHRS and CDR2 YFSETQ. CDR3 sequence: CASSDYRAGGEKLFF. The CDR3 nucleotides are TGCGCCAGCAGTGATTACAGGGCGGGAGGTGAAAAACTGTTTTTT.

The chain combines TRBV29-1 with TRBJ2-2; D unresolved. V was pared by 7 bases and J by 0 bases, with 6 bases between. The length of the CDR3 is 12 residues. Germline-derived CDR1 and CDR2 are SQVTM and ANQGSEA. The CDR3 nucleotides are TGCAGCGGGAACACGAACACCGGGGAGCTGTTTTTT. This codes for CSGNTNTGELFF.

The sample holds one count of this clone. V usage is TRBV2 and J usage is TRBJ2-2, with a possible D match to TRBD1 (6 bases). Looked up from germline, CDR1 is SNHLY and CDR2 is FYNNEI. Deletions cut 8 bases from V and 4 bases from J, with 11 bases between. This CDR3 is built from 13 residues. CDR3 region: CASEGTFTGELFF. The CDR3 region has the DNA TGTGCCAGCGAAGGGACATTCACCGGGGAGCTGTTTTTT.

The genes are TRBV6-5 and TRBJ1-2; TRBD1 agrees at 10 bases. The CDR3 extends over 15 amino acids. In germline, CDR1 is MNHEY, CDR2 SVGAGI. After removal of 7 bases from V and 5 bases from J, the junction contained 10 bases not matched to a gene. The CDR3 DNA sequence: TGTGCCAGCACCAAAACGGGGACAGGGGCTTATGGCTACACCTTC. Protein product: CASTKTGTGAYGYTF.

The rearrangement links TRBV11-3 to TRBJ2-3, with 9 bases matching TRBD1. The CDR3 runs 15 residues. Per the germline V gene, CDR1 is SGHNT and CDR2 is YENEEA. Trimming at V came to 5 bases and at J to 1 base, leaving 4 bases not matched to a gene. CDR3 residues: CASSLGQGRTDTQYF. CDR3 sequence (DNA): TGTGCCAGCAGCCTCGGACAGGGGCGCACAGATACGCAGTATTTT.

The chain links TRBV4-1 to TRBJ1-5; 7 positions agree with TRBD1. V lost 1 base, J lost 6 bases, and 6 bases stayed unmatched. Germline loops: CDR1 MGHRA, CDR2 YSYEKL. This CDR3 has 15 amino acids. The CDR3 nucleotides read TGCGCCAGCAGCCAAGCCCCGACAGGGCGTCAGCCCCAGCATTTT. This codes for CASSQAPTGRQPQHF.

The chain is built from TRBV7-6 and TRBJ2-7, with 7 bases that match TRBD1. Looked up from germline, CDR1 is SGHVS and CDR2 is FNYEAQ. This CDR3 region has 15 residues. Trimming took 5 bases from V and 5 from J; bases not matched to a gene: 12. The CDR3 region is CASSAITGEHDEQYF. The CDR3 bases are TGTGCCAGCAGCGCAATCACAGGGGAGCACGACGAGCAGTACTTC.

This clone came up once. This chain uses TRBV15 with TRBJ1-6, with TRBD1 matching 7 bases. The CDR3 contains 14 residues. Unmatched junction bases numbered 6, after V lost 5 bases and J lost 8 bases. Germline V gene sequence: CDR1 LNHNV, CDR2 YYDKDF (reference sequence). CDR3 sequence reads: CATSYQGEDSPLHF. CDR3 coding DNA: TGTGCCACCAGCTACCAGGGGGAGGATTCACCCCTCCACTTT.

This chain links TRBV9 with TRBJ1-4, with D possibly matching TRBD1 (6 bases). Trimming took off 0 bases at V and 7 bases at J, with 10 bases between the two ends. Germline V CDR1 and CDR2: SGDLS, YYNGEE. This CDR3 comprises 14 residues. CDR3 sequence reads: CASSVVGAGEKLFF. CDR3 coding DNA: TGTGCCAGCAGCGTAGTGGGGGCGGGTGAAAAACTGTTTTTT.

The genes are TRBV30 and TRBJ1-4; D gene ambiguous. The germline V gene has CDR1 GTSNPN and CDR2 SVGIG (reference sequence). V lost 2 bases and J lost 6, with 13 bases in between. The CDR3 runs to 14 residues. The CDR3 protein is CAWSPRVGYEKLFF. In nucleotides, the CDR3 is TGTGCCTGGAGTCCCCGGGTCGGGTATGAAAAACTGTTTTTT.

This chain connects TRBV7-6 to TRBJ1-6, with D unclear. The CDR3 has 17 residues. Trimming cost V 5 bases and J 6 bases, with 20 bases left between them. Germline loops: CDR1 SGHVS, CDR2 FNYEAQ. The CDR3 nucleotides are TGTGCCAGCAGCCAGCAGCACGGGCAAGAAGTTAATTCACCCCTCCACTTT. Translated: CASSQQHGQEVNSPLHF.

The J gene is TRBJ2-2, the V gene TRBV19; TRBD1 agrees at 11 bases. The CDR3 runs 15 residues. Germline loops: CDR1 LNHDA, CDR2 SQIVND (reference sequence). V gave up 7 bases and J gave up 4 bases; unmatched junction bases: 5. Written as DNA, the CDR3 is TGTGCCAGTAATCCCGGGACAGGGGGCACCGGGGAGCTGTTTTTT. It codes for CASNPGTGGTGELFF.

The V gene is TRBV19, the J gene TRBJ2-7; 8 bases align to TRBD1. CDR3 length: 14 residues. The germline CDR1 and CDR2 sequences are LNHDA and SQIVND (reference sequence). Trimming took 4 bases from V and 5 from J; bases not matched to a gene: 7. CDR3 sequence: CASSTLDRGDEQYF. The CDR3, as DNA: TGTGCCAGTAGTACCCTCGACAGGGGTGACGAGCAGTACTTC.

This clone was seen only once. V gene TRBV10-1 combines with J gene TRBJ1-5; possible D gene TRBD1, 5 bases. CDR3 length equals 13 residues. The V end lost 8 bases, the J end lost 4 bases, and 12 bases lay between the germline ends. Germline CDR1 is WNHNN and CDR2 is SYGVQD (reference sequence). The CDR3 DNA is TGCGCCAGCCAACAGGCTTTTAATCAGCCCCAGCATTTT. Encoded protein: CASQQAFNQPQHF.

This clone turned up a few times. J is TRBJ1-4 and V is TRBV6-5; tentative D call: TRBD1 (5 bases). The CDR3 runs 12 residues. Trimming cost V 4 bases and J 8 bases, with 8 bases left between them. CDR1 MNHEY and CDR2 SVGAGI come from the germline V gene. This CDR3 is CASSWGGEKLFF. CDR3 DNA: TGTGCCAGCAGTTGGGGGGGAGAAAAACTGTTTTTT.

The rearrangement joins TRBV5-6 to TRBJ2-7, with D tentatively TRBD1 (5 bases). The ends were cut back, 1 base at V and 4 bases at J, with 15 bases in the middle. The V gene's germline CDR1 is SGHDT and CDR2 YYEEEE. This CDR3 is 15 amino acids long. CDR3 amino acids: CASSLRVDGAYEQYF. In DNA form, the CDR3 reads TGTGCCAGCAGCTTGAGGGTAGATGGGGCTTACGAGCAGTACTTC. The full variable domain, rest sourced from reference TRBV5-6 and TRBJ2-7, is DAGVTQSPTHLIKTRGQQVTLRCSPKSGHDTVSWYQQALGQGPQFIFQYYEEEERQRGNFPDRFSGHQFPNYSSELNVNALLLGDSALYLCASSLRVDGAYEQYFGPGTRLTVT.